This T cell receptor (beta chain) originates from a study of response to subunit inactivated influenza vaccine. Study-level points and caveats: It was the authors' suggestion that each seasonal influenza vaccination recruits few new T cells.

This CDR3 is 12 amino acids long. Per germline, CDR1 MNHEY and CDR2 SVGEGT. Notes on this clonotype: Its matching antigen is unknown. This may stem from a read error, because a much larger clone lies one nucleotide away.

TCRdb reanalysed the RT-PCR reads using MiXCR and keeps one entry per CDR3 protein. The sample has approximately 530,000 distinct CDR3 sequences, over 10% seen once. Here the sequenced sample was PBMCs from blood, taken 40 to 50 days after vaccination. This receptor was identified in a man between 45 and 60 years old who received an inactivated influenza vaccine. The chain uses TRBV6-2 or TRBV6-3 and TRBJ1-5, with D maybe TRBD1 (6 bases). This CDR3 reads CASRRQDQPHHF. CDR3 in DNA: TGTGCCAGCAGACGACAGGATCAGCCCCATCATTTT.